Detailed here is one TCR beta chain. The data were taken from a study of cytotoxic CD8 clonotypes in ibrutinib-treated CLL. Turning to the study itself: Samples yielded averages of around 280,000 productive templates and fewer than 100,000 productive rearrangements.

CDR1 and CDR2 (germline): SGHRS, YFSETQ. Trimming took 7 bases from V and 0 from J; bases not matched to a gene: 11. The CDR3 is 18 residues long. Depth targeted 1 in 200,000 to 1 in 1 million T cells, averaging 10x coverage per clonotype. Data came from immunoSEQ multiplex PCR; TCRdb stores just in-frame clones and leaves some out. The sample includes some 9,800 clones, approximately 57% seen only once; the top ten take roughly 20%. The chain uses TRBV5-1 and TRBJ2-5; TRBD2 matches 14 bases. This material consisted of PBMCs, taken before ibrutinib treatment. This clonotype was obtained from a human donor with chronic lymphocytic leukemia. The CDR3 DNA is TGCGCCAGCTCCCCGGGACTAGCGGGGGTCAGGTACCAAGAGACCCAGTACTTC. Amino acid sequence: CASSPGLAGVRYQETQYF.